This passage covers 2 T cell receptor beta chains from one sample sequenced in a study of identical twins (dated by TCRdb to the mid-2010s). The library came from 5' RACE. The sample was run on an Illumina HiSeq 2000. TCRdb redid the processing of the public reads, applying fastp at Q25 and MiXCR, and retained in-frame beta chains. One record per CDR3 amino acid sequence lists the most common genes and DNA. This sample gives some 600,000 distinct CDR3 sequences in total; 7.1% of them show up just once. The ten largest make up about 1.6% of the sample. The sample was also reused in another study, on yellow fever vaccine responses in identical twins.

The specimen sequenced was PBMCs. Receptors originate from a woman between 18 and 29 years old in good health.

In this sample, this clonotype turned up many times. J is TRBJ2-3 and V is TRBV29-1; maybe TRBD1 (5 bases). V was shortened by 7 bases and J by 5 bases, with 16 bases between the two germline ends. The CDR3 length is 13 residues. Germline assignment: CDR1 SQVTM and CDR2 ANQGSEA. As DNA, the CDR3 is TGCAGCGCAATGGCAGGGAAGATAGATACGCAGTATTTT. Translation gives CSAMAGKIDTQYF.

This clonotype was recorded many times. This chain connects TRBV15 to TRBJ1-1, with 10 bases lining up with TRBD1. The CDR3 is 14 residues long. Germline loops: CDR1 LNHNV, CDR2 YYDKDF (reference sequence). V was clipped by 5 bases and J by 1 base; unmatched bases: 1. CDR3 amino acids: CATSRDRGNTEAFF. For the CDR3, the DNA is TGTGCCACCAGCCGGGACAGGGGGAACACTGAAGCTTTCTTT.